This T cell receptor beta chain was identified in a study of metastatic and nonmetastatic thyroid tumors (TCRdb year 2020). Some background on the complete study: The researchers compared repertoires between peripheral blood samples and tumor or nodule tissue samples from patients with malignant or benign thyroid disease. Broad study findings and their caveats: TCR beta diversity was reported as significantly higher in malignant tumors than in benign nodules, in both blood and tumor samples.

Before undergoing thyroid surgery, none of the patients had been given any kind of treatment. Using T-cell receptor beta sequencing, the researchers looked back retrospectively at clinical samples from patients, gathered between about 2011 and 2019. This clone is classified as medium-sized (0.01 to 0.1%). Its specific antigen is unknown. No clone much larger than this one lies a single base away; base qualities are absent. Other DNA variants within this sample encode the same CDR3. The library was generated by PCR. This sample was sequenced with an Illumina HiSeq 4000. High-throughput sequencing was used to profile the TCR beta-chain CDR3 region of every patient. The paper's data handling went like this. CDR3 differences across clinicopathological groups were used to build a classifier for discriminating distant-metastatic papillary thyroid cancer patients. The Shannon index was used to measure repertoire diversity, and the Morisita-Horn index was used to measure how similar tumor and blood repertoires were. In-frame beta chains were kept once TCRdb had trimmed the public reads at Q25 with fastp and called clones with MiXCR. These V and J calls are TCRdb output, not the study's own analysis. In this sample the table shows 24,000 or so clones, around 13% of which occur a single time. Under 20% of the sample is held by the ten biggest clonotypes.

From the cysteine through the phenylalanine, the CDR3 covers 15 amino acids. CDR3 DNA only is kept here, 45 bases in frame from base 1. V is clipped by 6 bases and J by 5 bases, and the sequence between their germline boundaries is 17 bases long. This chain is built from TRBV12-3 or TRBV12-4 and TRBJ2-1; no D gene is confidently identified. Sequencing used blood. This receptor was taken from a female donor with papillary thyroid cancer or a benign thyroid nodule (not recorded which). Some clones in this sample may be carry-over from other donors' samples. The DNA sequence reads TGTGCCAGCAGCCCCCGGGTAGAGCGCGACAATGAGCAGTTCTTC. Protein translation: CASSPRVERDNEQFF.